The source of this TCR beta chain is a study of blood T cells in healthy people across ages. The study, taken as a whole, reports: A roughly linear age-dependent decrease characterized TCR beta diversity per million T cells.

This clonotype was observed many times. Its antigen remains unidentified. Between the trimmed V and J ends, which lost 5 bases and 5 bases, there was a span of 7 bases. The CDR3 contains 11 residues. The germline CDR1 and CDR2 sequences are SQVTM and ANQGSEA. Primed by a sample-barcoded 5' primer and a J-beta primer mix, a second PCR proceeded for 7 to 11 cycles. Each of the cDNA molecules was tagged by a template-switch adaptor with 12 random nucleotides. TCRdb re-derived calls from the 5' RACE reads in MiXCR, one entry per CDR3 protein. The sample has some 1.4 million distinct CDR3 sequences; around two fifths are singletons.

The V gene is TRBV29-1, the J gene TRBJ2-1, with no clear D. The origin of this receptor is a woman between 18 and 29 years old in good health. Sample: blood. The CDR3 region has the DNA TGCAGCGTTATACCGGACAATGAGCAGTTCTTC. This translates into CSVIPDNEQFF.